Detailed here is one TCR beta chain. Antigen: not known. This sample is drawn from a study of cytomegalovirus exposure and HLA in healthy donors. General study results and limits: Association with HLA alleles at 0.05 false discovery rate was found for 15,000 to 20,000 TCR beta sequences in a later analysis.

60 Vbeta and 13 Jbeta primers were used in PCR. Only in-frame clones appear in the TCRdb table, and some are missing; sequencing was by immunoSEQ multiplex PCR. Among 150,000 to 250,000 clones listed, around 81% were seen once. This TCR derives from a young man in good health and CMV-seronegative. The sequenced sample was PBMCs.

The CDR3 nucleotides are TGTGCCATCAGTGGGACAGCGGGGGGGAAACTGTTTTTT. As protein: CAISGTAGGKLFF. This chain connects TRBV10-3 to TRBJ1-4, with a possible D match to TRBD1 (6 bases). CDR3 length: 13 amino acids. V lost 4 bases, J lost 11 bases, and 14 bases lay in between. Germline V gene lookup returns CDR1 ENHRY and CDR2 SYGVKD.